This entry features one T cell receptor (beta chain) sequence. The antigen this receptor binds is unknown. No qualities accompany the bases; no much larger clone lies one base away. The immunoSEQ Assay, a bias-controlled multiplex PCR, was used to amplify TCRbeta CDR3 regions from genomic DNA. From the authors' description of their analysis: Nucleated cell counts per sample were estimated from amplification of reference gene primers within the assay. Sequence reads were collapsed and filtered to measure the absolute abundance of every unique TCRbeta CDR3 rearrangement. For each sample, productive Simpson clonality was calculated by taking the square root of Simpson's diversity index across productive rearrangements. Sourced from immuneACCESS, this table was stored by TCRdb with only in-frame sequences that have V and J called. A share of the clones is absent; for the studies checked, an unresolved V gene accounts for under half, and the remainder has no known explanation. V, J and clone size are those of that table, while D and trimming were read from the DNA. This sample has around 340,000 clones in its table, and 86% of those were observed once. Of the sample, roughly 7.1% is held by the ten largest clones.

Sequences SGHNT (CDR1) and YYREEE (CDR2) are obtained from the germline V gene (reference sequence). Reading from cysteine to phenylalanine, the CDR3 counts 13 amino acids. Just the 39-base CDR3 DNA is kept, in frame starting at base 1. V sheds 0 bases and J sheds 2 bases, leaving 5 bases between their ends. One collaborating source in Seattle enrolled patients while the patients were actively infected and followed the patients over time throughout the course of disease. Each collaborating institution followed its own protocols to collect whole blood in K2EDTA tubes. For TCRbeta analysis, collaborators shipped samples as frozen whole blood, isolated PBMCs, or DNA extracted from either of those sample types. This record belongs to a study of blood T cell repertoires in COVID-19 (dated by TCRdb to 2020 to 2021). Regarding the study in general: Samples from collaborators originated in the United States, Italy and Spain and spanned both the acute and convalescent phases of COVID-19. A de-identified subject ID, COVID-19 status, age in years and sex were almost always included in the sample metadata. The repertoires were released in a freely available public database meant as a resource for research on the immune response to SARS-CoV-2. The material from the prospective study consisted of cDNA or gDNA derived from T cells, B-cell-depleted T cells, or PBMCs. The samples were drawn from two sources: the first 160 participants of the ongoing ImmuneRACE study, and 1,254 subjects contributed by 6 global collaborators. The dataset comprised deeply sampled blood TCRbeta repertoires from subjects exposed to, actively infected with, or recovered from COVID-19. Where available, HLA class I and class II types were obtained from metadata supplied by the sample provider rather than from assay-based typing.

General study outcomes and caveats: The quantity of clinical and demographic metadata differed by source and by participant and was supplied without curation.

The specimen was peripheral blood. This TCR was recovered from a woman aged 60 to 75 with COVID-19, enrolled during active disease. The rearranged segments are TRBV5-4 and TRBJ1-2; D gene: possibly TRBD1, on 5 matching bases. The CDR3 reads CASSLEGNYGYTF. In nucleotides, the sequence is TGTGCCAGCAGCTTGGAGGGGAACTATGGCTACACCTTC.